This T cell receptor beta chain was recovered during a study of a mutant IDH1 vaccine in newly diagnosed glioma (dated by TCRdb to about 2021). About the full investigation: Vaccination began 4-6 weeks after radiotherapy alone, or alongside temozolomide cycles in the chemotherapy-containing groups. Of the roughly 30 treated patients, approximately 60% were male and approximately 38% were female, and a mean age of 40.4 years was recorded. Prior to enrollment, standard therapy consisting of radiotherapy alone, temozolomide alone, or radiochemotherapy with temozolomide had been administered to patients, with the combination being received by most patients. Visit V12 was the week-35 safety follow-up and visit V13 was the week-47 end of study. Peripheral blood was collected at six visits: V03 (baseline), V05, V07, V10, V12 and V13. For exploratory analyses, fewer than 30 treated patients had longitudinal TCRB deep sequencing done wherever samples were available. Study-wide conclusions, independent of this receptor: PBMC samples for TCRB deep sequencing were selected based on availability. Immune responses induced by the vaccine were seen in roughly 92% of patients across multiple MHC alleles. According to the authors, sample limitations meant that analyses of patient blood samples could not be reproduced. Pseudoprogression seemed to be unrelated to changes in the top peripheral T cell clonotypes found by TCRB sequencing.

With respect to this clone: What antigen it recognizes has not been identified. No quality values exist for individual bases; no much larger clone is one base distant.

As encoded in the germline V gene, CDR1 is LGHNA while CDR2 is YSLEER. Trimmed from V: 0 bases; trimmed from J: 4 bases; junction bases lacking a gene match: 7. Taken from cysteine to phenylalanine, the CDR3 has 17 residues. Only the CDR3 DNA stays, 51 bases, in frame from base 1. What the time point label conveys for this sample: week 47, end of study. Every vaccine dose consisted of 300 ug of a 20-mer mutant IDH1 peptide in Montanide, administered subcutaneously together with topical imiquimod. Eight vaccinations were administered to patients in weeks 1, 3, 5, 7, 11, 15, 19 and 23, corresponding to visits V03 through V10. Donors had newly diagnosed WHO grade 3 or 4 IDH1-mutant astrocytomas with loss of nuclear ATRX. The samples were drawn from NOA16, a multicentre, single-arm, open-label phase I trial in Germany that tested a mutant IDH1 peptide vaccine in humans for the first time. Genomic DNA for TCRB sequencing was extracted from EDTA blood using the DNeasy Blood and Tissue Kit.

Libraries came from the immunoSEQ multiplex PCR assay. Rearranged TCR beta chain sequences were amplified using the hsTCRB Kit according to the manufacturer's protocol. TCRB libraries were sequenced on an Illumina MiSeq. The authors processed their data as follows. Demultiplexing, trimming and gene mapping were performed with the kit vendor's proprietary platform. The table comes from immuneACCESS by way of TCRdb, which keeps in-frame sequences with V and J called. Part of the clones is missing from these tables; in studies checked, under half for an unresolved V gene and the rest for unknown reasons. That table gives V, J and clone size, and the DNA gave D and trimming. The sample table holds around 84,000 clones, of which approximately 78% were seen once. Of the sample, roughly 5.6% is held by the ten largest clones.

Rearrangement joined TRBV4-3 to TRBJ2-3, with 10 junctional bases fitting TRBD2. The receptor was derived from a man aged 35-49 years with glioma. The sample here was PBMCs, taken from a glioma patient whose treatment included an IDH1 peptide vaccine. The CDR3 here reads CASSQDLSGGASDTQYF. The DNA sequence is TGCGCCAGCAGCCAAGATCTCAGCGGGGGGGCCTCAGATACGCAGTATTTT.